This T cell receptor (beta chain) was documented in a study of blood T cell repertoires in COVID-19. The method was immunoSEQ multiplex PCR; TCRdb's version includes in-frame clones alone and lacks a portion of them. The data show fewer than 250,000 clones, about 86% seen once. Germline CDR1 reads SGHTS; CDR2 reads YDEGEE. The CDR3 totals 14 residues. V shed 1 base and J shed 4 bases, with 11 bases lying between them. Recruitment covered roughly 24 US areas and drew participants whose ages spanned roughly 18 to 90 years. Which cohort a participant joined came from the clinical history participants gave.

Sequenced input: PBMCs or T cells enriched from blood (not recorded which). The chain links TRBV5-8 to TRBJ1-2; no definite D call. The receptor comes from a woman between 45 and 60 years old with acute COVID-19. This CDR3 reads CASSLYNSPYGYTF. CDR3 nucleotide sequence: TGTGCCAGCAGCTTGTACAACAGCCCCTATGGCTACACCTTC.